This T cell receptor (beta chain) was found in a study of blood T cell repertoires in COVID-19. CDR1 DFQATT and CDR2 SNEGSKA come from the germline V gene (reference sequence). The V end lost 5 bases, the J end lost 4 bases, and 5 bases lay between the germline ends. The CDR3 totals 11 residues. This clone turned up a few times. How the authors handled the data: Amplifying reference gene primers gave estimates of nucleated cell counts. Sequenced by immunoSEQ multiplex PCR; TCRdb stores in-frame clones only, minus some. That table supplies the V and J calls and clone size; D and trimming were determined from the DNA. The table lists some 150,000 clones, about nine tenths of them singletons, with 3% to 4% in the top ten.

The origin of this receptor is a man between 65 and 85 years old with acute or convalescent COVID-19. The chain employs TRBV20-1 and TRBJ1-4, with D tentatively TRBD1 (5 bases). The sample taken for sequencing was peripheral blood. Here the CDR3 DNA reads TGCAGTGCTGACAGTAATGAAAAACTGTTTTTT. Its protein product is CSADSNEKLFF.